These 23 T cell receptor beta chains came from one sample sequenced in a study of Tregs in tolerant kidney transplant recipients. Data came from immunoSEQ multiplex PCR; TCRdb stores just in-frame clones and leaves some out. Here the sample spans around 120,000 clones, about 90% being singletons. The source material was CD4+ T cells from blood. Receptors were obtained from a human donor in good health.

On this clone: In the same sample, other DNA sequences code for this CDR3. This chain joins TRBV5-1 and TRBJ2-5, with 11 bases that match TRBD1. V trimming: 4 bases; J trimming: 4 bases; junction bases outside the gene matches: 3. CDR1 and CDR2 from the germline V gene are SGHRS and YFSETQ. The length of the CDR3 is 14 residues. This chain's CDR3 is CASSPGTGGETQYF. The CDR3 DNA sequence: TGCGCCAGCAGCCCTGGGACAGGGGGAGAGACCCAGTACTTC. The variable domain in full, with the rest retrieved from reference TRBV5-1 and TRBJ2-5, is KAGVTQTPRYLIKTRGQQVTLSCSPISGHRSVSWYQQTPGQGLQFLFEYFSETQRNKGNFPGRFSGRQFSNSRSEMNVSTLELGDSALYLCASSPGTGGETQYFGPGTRLLVL.

The rearrangement joins TRBV6-5 to TRBJ2-6; D remains unclear. CDR1 is MNHEY, CDR2 SVGAGI, per germline. V was clipped by 5 bases and J by 2 bases, with 4 bases between them. The CDR3 runs 13 residues. CDR3 protein: CASSRPGANVLTF. The CDR3 nucleotides read TGTGCCAGCAGTCGACCTGGGGCCAACGTCCTGACTTTC.

For this clone: One junction end does not reproduce the germline sequence, and a read error may be involved. The chain joins TRBV11-2 to TRBJ1-1; no clear D gene. The CDR3 is 14 amino acids. Per the germline V gene, CDR1 is SGHAT and CDR2 is FQNNGV. The CDR3 reads CASTLANFGTEAFF. The CDR3 DNA sequence: TGTGCCAGCACCTTAGCAAACTTTGGCACTGAAGCTTTCTTT.

J is TRBJ2-1 and V is TRBV5-1, with D possibly called TRBD1 or TRBD2 (6 bases each). Germline V lookup: CDR1 SGHRS, CDR2 YFSETQ. Trimming removed 4 bases from V and 4 bases from J, with 15 bases in between. The length of the CDR3 is 15 residues. The CDR3 here is CASSLVGGQYNEQFF. The CDR3, as DNA: TGCGCCAGCAGCCTCGTGGGGGGCCAGTACAATGAGCAGTTCTTC.

The rearrangement uses TRBV19 and TRBJ1-4, with 7 nucleotides matching TRBD1. The V gene's germline CDR1 is LNHDA and CDR2 SQIVND (reference sequence). There are 14 residues in the CDR3. With V trimmed by 9 bases and J by 7 bases, 11 bases remained unmatched. CDR3 residues: CASIRLTGFEKLFF. The CDR3 nucleotides are TGTGCCAGCATTCGCTTGACAGGGTTTGAAAAACTGTTTTTT.

The table lists this clone with a count of one. V usage is TRBV19 and J usage is TRBJ2-1; 7 bases match TRBD2. This CDR3 contains 15 residues. V trimming: 2 bases; J trimming: 3 bases; junction bases outside the gene matches: 4. Germline V gene data show CDR1 as LNHDA and CDR2 as SQIVND (reference sequence). The CDR3 bases are TGTGCCAGTAGTATATGGGGGGGAGTCTACAATGAGCAGTTCTTC. It yields the protein CASSIWGGVYNEQFF.

The chain links TRBV10-3 to TRBJ1-5; possibly TRBD1 for D (5 bases). Germline V lookup: CDR1 ENHRY, CDR2 SYGVKD. This CDR3 contains 15 residues. V was shortened by 3 bases and J by 5 bases, with 14 bases between the two germline ends. DNA of the CDR3: TGTGCCATCAGTGACCGGGGGTCTGGGGATCAGCCCCAGCATTTT. Translating gives CAISDRGSGDQPQHF.

In DNA, the CDR3 is TGCGCCAGCAGCTTGCCTAGCGGGGGCCCAGAGACCCAGTACTTC. Protein sequence: CASSLPSGGPETQYF. This chain joins TRBV5-1 and TRBJ2-5; 10 nucleotides match TRBD2. This CDR3 is 15 amino acids long. J was trimmed by 4 bases and V by 1 base; bases with no gene match: 4. CDR1 is SGHRS, CDR2 YFSETQ, per germline.

The V gene is TRBV7-2, the J gene TRBJ2-1; D perhaps matches TRBD2 (6 bases). The CDR3 sequence is 14 residues long. Germline loops: CDR1 SGHTA, CDR2 FQGNSA. V lost 6 bases and J 3 bases, leaving 12 bases between the germline ends. In DNA, the CDR3 is TGTGCCAGCAGGCGGGACCTAATCTACAATGAGCAGTTCTTC. Its protein is CASRRDLIYNEQFF.

This chain joins TRBV7-9 and TRBJ2-1, with D perhaps TRBD2 (5 bases). The CDR3 is 13 residues long. Trimming removed 5 bases at V and 10 bases at J, with 15 bases between. The germline V gene encodes CDR1 SEHNR and CDR2 FQNEAQ (reference sequence). CDR3 region: CASSPDGVGEQFF. Here the CDR3 DNA reads TGTGCCAGCAGCCCCGACGGGGTGGGGGAGCAGTTCTTC. Variable domain in full (rest from reference TRBV7-9 and TRBJ2-1): DTGVSQNPRHKITKRGQNVTFRCDPISEHNRLYWYRQTLGQGPEFLTYFQNEAQLEKSRLLSDRFSAERPKGSFSTLEIQRTEQGDSAMYLCASSPDGVGEQFFGPGTRLTVL.

This chain connects TRBV5-5 to TRBJ2-4, with D unresolved. With 1 base removed from V and 7 bases from J, the gap between germline ends came to 9 bases. This CDR3 contains 13 residues. Germline V gene sequence: CDR1 SGHKS, CDR2 YYEKEE (reference sequence). CDR3 bases: TGTGCCAGCAGCTTGTCCTCCGGTAACATTCAGTACTTC. Translating gives CASSLSSGNIQYF.

CDR3 nucleotides: TGTGCTAGTGGTTTGGCTACGGACCAGGTGGGGGGCTACACCTTC. This encodes CASGLATDQVGGYTF. The rearrangement joins TRBV12-5 to TRBJ1-2, with D uncertain. The germline V gene encodes CDR1 LGHNT and CDR2 FRNRAP. The CDR3 contains 15 residues. V dropped 1 base and J dropped 8 bases, with 17 bases sitting between them.

The chain joins TRBV6-6 to TRBJ2-3, with D possibly matching TRBD2 (5 bases). Germline V gives CDR1 MNHNY, CDR2 SVGAGI (reference sequence). Trimming left V 4 bases short and J 1 base short, with 15 bases between. This CDR3 spans 16 amino acids. CDR3 in amino acids: CASSSSARRGTDTQYF. CDR3 DNA sequence: TGTGCCAGCAGTTCCAGCGCCCGGCGGGGCACAGATACGCAGTATTTT.

The J gene is TRBJ2-7, the V gene TRBV2; 7 bases line up with TRBD2. The CDR3 runs to 15 residues. V was clipped by 3 bases and J by 3 bases; unmatched bases: 8. CDR1 is SNHLY and CDR2 is FYNNEI in the germline V gene. For the CDR3, the DNA is TGTGCCAGCAGTGAGGATGGGGGGGGAGTCTACGAGCAGTACTTC. Translated: CASSEDGGGVYEQYF.

The chain links TRBV19 to TRBJ1-5, with TRBD1 identical over 9 bases. CDR3 length: 16 amino acids. J was trimmed by 6 bases and V by 5 bases; bases with no gene match: 11. Germline values: CDR1 LNHDA, CDR2 SQIVND (reference sequence). CDR3 protein: CASSHLTTGGFQPQHF. CDR3 sequence (DNA): TGTGCCAGTAGTCATCTGACAACAGGGGGCTTTCAGCCCCAGCATTTT.

The J gene is TRBJ1-1, the V gene TRBV18; 7 bases fit TRBD1. The V gene end was trimmed by 2 bases and the J gene end by 5 bases; junction bases not matched to a gene: 5. CDR1 KGHSH and CDR2 LQKENI come from the germline V gene. The CDR3 loop spans 14 amino acids. CDR3 loop: CASSPTGARTEAFF. CDR3 in DNA: TGTGCCAGCTCACCAACAGGGGCGAGGACTGAAGCTTTCTTT.

This rearrangement joins TRBV5-1 to TRBJ2-7; tentatively, D is TRBD1 (6 bases). This CDR3 is built from 14 residues. CDR1 and CDR2 from the germline V gene are SGHRS and YFSETQ. V lost 0 bases and J 4 bases, leaving 11 bases between the germline ends. The CDR3 DNA reads as TGCGCCAGCAGCTTGGACAGGGAACTTTACGAGCAGTACTTC. The encoded protein is CASSLDRELYEQYF.

Only one count was recorded for this clone. The V and J genes are TRBV7-3 and TRBJ2-3; the D gene is possibly TRBD2 (6 bases). This CDR3 has 15 amino acids. Germline CDR1 and CDR2: SGHTA and FQGTGA. V was cut by 2 bases and J by 2 bases, with 11 bases left in between. The CDR3 sequence is CASSLSGGPTDTQYF. The CDR3, as DNA: TGTGCCAGCAGCTTATCCGGGGGACCCACAGATACGCAGTATTTT.

This clone was found once. The chain uses TRBV7-2 and TRBJ2-7; the D gene is possibly TRBD2 (6 bases). CDR3 length equals 15 residues. Germline-derived CDR1 and CDR2 are SGHTA and FQGNSA. Trimming removed 6 bases at V and 3 bases at J, with 18 bases between. The CDR3 bases are TGTGCCAGCAGATATGAGACTAGTCCCCTCTACGAGCAGTACTTC. Protein sequence: CASRYETSPLYEQYF.

This clone appeared a few times. The chain has TRBV7-3 and TRBJ1-2; no reliable D call. V lost 1 base, J lost 14 bases, and 11 bases lay in between. The CDR3 runs to 11 residues. Germline V CDR1 and CDR2: SGHTA, FQGTGA. The CDR3 bases are TGTGCCAGCAGCTTAATGTCCCAAAAGACCTTC. Its protein is CASSLMSQKTF.

The chain uses TRBV18 and TRBJ2-5; 8 bases align to TRBD2. V shed 4 bases, J shed 4 bases, and the junction held 5 bases outside the gene matches. The CDR3 sequence is 14 residues long. From germline, CDR1 is KGHSH and CDR2 LQKENI. The CDR3 region is CASSHPGTRETQYF. Here the CDR3 DNA reads TGTGCCAGCTCACACCCGGGGACTAGAGAGACCCAGTACTTC.

The J gene is TRBJ2-7, the V gene TRBV5-6, with 7 bases fitting TRBD2. The CDR3 covers 15 residues. With V trimmed by 2 bases and J by 0 bases, 5 bases remained unmatched. The germline CDR1 and CDR2 sequences are SGHDT and YYEEEE. CDR3 residues: CASSLTGGSSYEQYF. The CDR3 DNA sequence: TGTGCCAGCAGCTTAACCGGGGGGAGCTCCTACGAGCAGTACTTC.

J is TRBJ1-2 and V is TRBV5-6; no definite D call. V lost 1 base, J lost 3 bases, and 16 bases lay in between. Germline V gene data show CDR1 as SGHDT and CDR2 as YYEEEE. The CDR3 covers 16 residues. As DNA, the CDR3 is TGTGCCAGCAGCTTGATAGAGAAGGGTTTGGACTATGGCTACACCTTC. Amino acids: CASSLIEKGLDYGYTF.